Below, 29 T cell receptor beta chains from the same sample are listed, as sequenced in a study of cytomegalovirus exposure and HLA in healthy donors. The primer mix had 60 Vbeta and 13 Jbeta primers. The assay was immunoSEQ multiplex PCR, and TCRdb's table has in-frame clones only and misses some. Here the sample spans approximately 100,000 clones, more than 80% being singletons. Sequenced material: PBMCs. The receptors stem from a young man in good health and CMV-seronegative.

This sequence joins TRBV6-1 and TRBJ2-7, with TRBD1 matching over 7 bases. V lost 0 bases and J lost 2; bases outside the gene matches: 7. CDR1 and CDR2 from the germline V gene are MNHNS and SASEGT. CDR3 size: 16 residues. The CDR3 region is CASSEASGQVTYEQYF. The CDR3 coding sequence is TGTGCCAGCAGTGAAGCGTCTGGACAGGTAACCTACGAGCAGTACTTC.

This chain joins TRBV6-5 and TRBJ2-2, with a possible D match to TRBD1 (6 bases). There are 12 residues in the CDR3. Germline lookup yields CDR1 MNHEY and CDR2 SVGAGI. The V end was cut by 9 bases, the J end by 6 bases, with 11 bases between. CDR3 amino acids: CASQGFPGELFF. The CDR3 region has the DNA TGTGCCAGTCAGGGGTTTCCCGGGGAGCTGTTTTTT.

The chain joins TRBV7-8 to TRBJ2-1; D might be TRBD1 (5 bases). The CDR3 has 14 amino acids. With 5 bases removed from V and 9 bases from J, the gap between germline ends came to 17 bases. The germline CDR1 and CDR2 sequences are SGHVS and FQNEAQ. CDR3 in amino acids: CASSHMPVRGEQFF. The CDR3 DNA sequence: TGTGCCAGCAGCCATATGCCTGTAAGGGGTGAGCAGTTCTTC. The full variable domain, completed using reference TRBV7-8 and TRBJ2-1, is GAGVSQSPRYKVAKRGQDVALRCDPISGHVSLFWYQQALGQGPEFLTYFQNEAQLDKSGLPSDRFFAERPEGSVSTLKIQRTQQEDSAVYLCASSHMPVRGEQFFGPGTRLTVL.

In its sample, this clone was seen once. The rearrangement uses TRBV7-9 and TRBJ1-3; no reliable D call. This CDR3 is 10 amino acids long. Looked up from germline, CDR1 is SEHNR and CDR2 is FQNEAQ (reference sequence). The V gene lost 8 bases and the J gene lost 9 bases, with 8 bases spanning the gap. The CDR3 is CASSVSTIYF. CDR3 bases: TGTGCCAGCTCAGTCAGCACCATATATTTT.

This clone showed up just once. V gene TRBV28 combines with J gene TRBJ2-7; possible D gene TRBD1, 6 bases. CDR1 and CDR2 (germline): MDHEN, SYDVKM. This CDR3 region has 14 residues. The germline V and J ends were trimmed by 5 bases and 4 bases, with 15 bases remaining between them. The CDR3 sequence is CASSLDGGRYEQYF. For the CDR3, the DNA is TGTGCCAGCAGTCTAGATGGGGGCAGATACGAGCAGTACTTC.

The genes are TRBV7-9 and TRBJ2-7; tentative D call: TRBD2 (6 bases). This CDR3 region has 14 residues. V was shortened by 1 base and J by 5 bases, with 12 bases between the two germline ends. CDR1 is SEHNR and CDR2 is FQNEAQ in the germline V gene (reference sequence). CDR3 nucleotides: TGTGCCAGCAGCTTAGGGGGAGGTTATGACGAGCAGTACTTC. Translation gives CASSLGGGYDEQYF.

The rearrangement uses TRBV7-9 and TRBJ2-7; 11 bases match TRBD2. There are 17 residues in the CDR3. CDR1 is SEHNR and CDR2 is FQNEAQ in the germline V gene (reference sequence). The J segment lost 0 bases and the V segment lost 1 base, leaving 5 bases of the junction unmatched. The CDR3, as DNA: TGTGCCAGCAGCTTAGGCGTAGCGGGAGGGCCCTCCTACGAGCAGTACTTC. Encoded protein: CASSLGVAGGPSYEQYF.

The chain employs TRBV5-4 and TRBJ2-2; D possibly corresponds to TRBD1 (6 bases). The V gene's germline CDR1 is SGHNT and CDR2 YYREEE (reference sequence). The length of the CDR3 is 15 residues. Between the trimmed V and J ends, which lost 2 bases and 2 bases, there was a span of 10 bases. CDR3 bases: TGTGCCAGCAGCTTAGGGACACGTAACACCGGGGAGCTGTTTTTT. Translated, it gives CASSLGTRNTGELFF.

The chain's CDR3 is CASSPGTPNEQFF. The CDR3 DNA sequence: TGTGCCAGCAGCCCCGGGACACCAAATGAGCAGTTCTTC. The chain combines TRBV5-6 with TRBJ2-1; D is possibly TRBD1 (6 bases). Germline loops: CDR1 SGHDT, CDR2 YYEEEE. Trimming shortened V by 4 bases and J by 7 bases, and 12 bases separated the two germline ends. The CDR3 is 13 amino acids.

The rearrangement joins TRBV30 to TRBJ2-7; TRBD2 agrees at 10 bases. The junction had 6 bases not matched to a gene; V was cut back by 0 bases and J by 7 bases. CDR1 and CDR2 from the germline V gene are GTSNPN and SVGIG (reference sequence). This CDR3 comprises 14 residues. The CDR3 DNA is TGTGCCTGGAGTGTAGCGGGAGGGCCGCGAGAGCAGTACTTC. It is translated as CAWSVAGGPREQYF.

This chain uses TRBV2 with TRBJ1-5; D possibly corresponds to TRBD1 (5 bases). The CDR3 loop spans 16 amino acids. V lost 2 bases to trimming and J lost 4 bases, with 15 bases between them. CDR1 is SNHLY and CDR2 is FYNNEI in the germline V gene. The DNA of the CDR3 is TGTGCCAGCAGTGAATTAGGCCTGGGGGGAAATCAGCCCCAGCATTTT. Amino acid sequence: CASSELGLGGNQPQHF. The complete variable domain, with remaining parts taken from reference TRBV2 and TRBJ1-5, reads EPEVTQTPSHQVTQMGQEVILRCVPISNHLYFYWYRQILGQKVEFLVSFYNNEISEKSEIFDDQFSVERPDGSNFTLKIRSTKLEDSAMYFCASSELGLGGNQPQHFGDGTRLSIL.

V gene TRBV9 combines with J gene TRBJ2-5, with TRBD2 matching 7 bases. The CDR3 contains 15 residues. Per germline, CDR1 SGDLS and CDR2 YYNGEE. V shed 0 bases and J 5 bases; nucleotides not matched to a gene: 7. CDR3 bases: TGTGCCAGCAGCGTAGGGGGGGGTCGGGGGGAGACCCAGTACTTC. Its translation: CASSVGGGRGETQYF.

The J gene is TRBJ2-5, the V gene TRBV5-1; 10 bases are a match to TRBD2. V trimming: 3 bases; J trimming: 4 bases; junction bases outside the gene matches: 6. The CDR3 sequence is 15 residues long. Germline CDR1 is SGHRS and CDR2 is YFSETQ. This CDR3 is CASSSQRGGGETQYF. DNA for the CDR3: TGCGCCAGCAGCTCTCAGCGGGGGGGCGGAGAGACCCAGTACTTC.

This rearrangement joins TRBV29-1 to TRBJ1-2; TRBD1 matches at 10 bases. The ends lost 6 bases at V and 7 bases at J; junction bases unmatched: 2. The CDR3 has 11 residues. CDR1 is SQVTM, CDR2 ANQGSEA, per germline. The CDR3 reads CSVDRGGGYTF. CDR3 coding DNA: TGCAGCGTGGACAGGGGGGGTGGCTACACCTTC.

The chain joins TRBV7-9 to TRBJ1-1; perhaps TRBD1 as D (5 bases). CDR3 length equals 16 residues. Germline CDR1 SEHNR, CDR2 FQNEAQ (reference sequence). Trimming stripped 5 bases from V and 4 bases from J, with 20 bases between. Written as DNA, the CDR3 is TGTGCCAGCAGCAACTTGGGTAGGGGTGTCGGCACTGAAGCTTTCTTT. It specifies CASSNLGRGVGTEAFF.

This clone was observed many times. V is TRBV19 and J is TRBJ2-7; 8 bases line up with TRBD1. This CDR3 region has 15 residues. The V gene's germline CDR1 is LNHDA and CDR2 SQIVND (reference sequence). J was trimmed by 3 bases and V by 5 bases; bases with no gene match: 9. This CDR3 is CASSPRTGRYYEQYF. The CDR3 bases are TGTGCCAGTAGTCCCCGGACAGGGAGGTACTACGAGCAGTACTTC.

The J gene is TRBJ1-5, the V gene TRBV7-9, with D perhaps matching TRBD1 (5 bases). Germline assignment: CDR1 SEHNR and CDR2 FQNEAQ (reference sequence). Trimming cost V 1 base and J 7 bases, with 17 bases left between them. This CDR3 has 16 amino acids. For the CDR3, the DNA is TGTGCCAGCAGCTTAGGAGTTAACCCACGGGGGCAGCCCCAGCATTTT. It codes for CASSLGVNPRGQPQHF.

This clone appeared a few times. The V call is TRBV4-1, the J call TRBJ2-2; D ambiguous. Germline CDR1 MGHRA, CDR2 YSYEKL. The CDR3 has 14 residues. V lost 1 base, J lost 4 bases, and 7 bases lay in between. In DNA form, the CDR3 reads TGCGCCAGCAGCCAAGGGCCCGTCACCGGGGAGCTGTTTTTT. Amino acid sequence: CASSQGPVTGELFF.

CDR3 loop: CASSSGQGVQPQHF. CDR3 DNA: TGTGCCAGCAGCTCAGGACAGGGGGTTCAGCCCCAGCATTTT. The chain links TRBV7-2 to TRBJ1-5; 10 nucleotides align to TRBD1. V lost 4 bases and J lost 6; bases outside the gene matches: 3. Germline V CDR1 and CDR2: SGHTA, FQGNSA. The CDR3 spans 14 residues.

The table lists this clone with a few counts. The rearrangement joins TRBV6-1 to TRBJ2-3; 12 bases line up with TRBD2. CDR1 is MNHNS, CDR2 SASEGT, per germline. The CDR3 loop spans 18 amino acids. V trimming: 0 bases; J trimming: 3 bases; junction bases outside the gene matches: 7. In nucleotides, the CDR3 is TGTGCCAGCAGTGAAGCTCCCCGAACTAGCGGGGGGACAGATACGCAGTATTTT. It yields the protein CASSEAPRTSGGTDTQYF.

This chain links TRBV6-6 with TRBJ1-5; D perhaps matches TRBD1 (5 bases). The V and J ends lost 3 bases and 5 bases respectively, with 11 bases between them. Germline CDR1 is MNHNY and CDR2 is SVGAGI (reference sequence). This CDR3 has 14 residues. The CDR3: CASSYQGVYQPQHF. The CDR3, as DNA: TGTGCCAGCAGTTATCAAGGGGTTTATCAGCCCCAGCATTTT.

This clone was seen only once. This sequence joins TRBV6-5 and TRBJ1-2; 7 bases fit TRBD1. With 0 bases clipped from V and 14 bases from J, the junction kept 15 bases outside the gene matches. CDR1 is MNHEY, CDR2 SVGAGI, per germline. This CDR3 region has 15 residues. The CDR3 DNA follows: TGTGCCAGCAGTTACTCCGGGACAGTTTTAACGGGGTGTACCTTC. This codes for CASSYSGTVLTGCTF.

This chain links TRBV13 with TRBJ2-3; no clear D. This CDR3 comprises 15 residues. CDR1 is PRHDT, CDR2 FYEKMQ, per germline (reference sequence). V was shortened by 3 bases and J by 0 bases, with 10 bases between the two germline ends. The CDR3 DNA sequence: TGTGCCAGCAGCTTCCGGCTAGGCAGCACAGATACGCAGTATTTT. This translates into CASSFRLGSTDTQYF.

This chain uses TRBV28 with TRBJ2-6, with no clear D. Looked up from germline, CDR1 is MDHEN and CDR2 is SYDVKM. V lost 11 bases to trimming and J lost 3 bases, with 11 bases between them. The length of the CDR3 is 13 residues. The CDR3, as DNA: TGTGCCGAGAGGCAACTTGGGGCCAACGTCCTGACTTTC. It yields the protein CAERQLGANVLTF. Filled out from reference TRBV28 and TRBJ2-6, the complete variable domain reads DVKVTQSSRYLVKRTGEKVFLECVQDMDHENMFWYRQDPGLGLRLIYFSYDVKMKEKGDIPEGYSVSREKKERFSLILESASTNQTSMYLCAERQLGANVLTFGAGSRLTVL.

The CDR3 DNA follows: TGCAGCGTTGAGGGGGCGGTTAATCATAGGGAAAAACTGTTTTTT. As protein: CSVEGAVNHREKLFF. The V and J genes are TRBV29-1 and TRBJ1-4; D possibly corresponds to TRBD1 (6 bases). V was shortened by 3 bases and J by 8 bases, with 19 bases between the two germline ends. The length of the CDR3 is 15 residues. Germline V CDR1 and CDR2: SQVTM, ANQGSEA.

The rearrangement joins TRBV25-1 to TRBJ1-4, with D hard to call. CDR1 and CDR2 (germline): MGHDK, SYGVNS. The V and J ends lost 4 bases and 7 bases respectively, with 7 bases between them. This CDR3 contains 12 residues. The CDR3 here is CASSGGGEKLFF. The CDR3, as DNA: TGTGCCAGCAGTGGAGGTGGTGAAAAACTGTTTTTT. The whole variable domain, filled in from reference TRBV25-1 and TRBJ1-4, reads EADIYQTPRYLVIGTGKKITLECSQTMGHDKMYWYQQDPGMELHLIHYSYGVNSTEKGDLSSESTVSRIRTEHFPLTLESARPSHTSQYLCASSGGGEKLFFGSGTQLSVL.

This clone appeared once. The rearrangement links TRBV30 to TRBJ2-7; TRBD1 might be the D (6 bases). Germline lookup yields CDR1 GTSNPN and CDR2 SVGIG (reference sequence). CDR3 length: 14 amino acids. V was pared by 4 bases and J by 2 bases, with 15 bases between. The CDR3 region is CAWNTGFPPYEQYF. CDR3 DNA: TGTGCCTGGAATACAGGGTTCCCTCCCTACGAGCAGTACTTC. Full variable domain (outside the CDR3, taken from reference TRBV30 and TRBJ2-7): SQTIHQWPATLVQPVGSPLSLECTVEGTSNPNLYWYRQAAGRGLQLLFYSVGIGQISSEVPQNLSASRPQDRQFILSSKKLLLSDSGFYLCAWNTGFPPYEQYFGPGTRLTVT.

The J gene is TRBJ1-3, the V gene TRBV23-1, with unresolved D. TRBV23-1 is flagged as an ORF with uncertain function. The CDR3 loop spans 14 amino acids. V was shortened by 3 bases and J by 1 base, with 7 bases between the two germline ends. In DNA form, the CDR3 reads TGCGCCAGCAGTCAGTTCGGGTCTGGAAACACCATATATTTT. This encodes CASSQFGSGNTIYF.

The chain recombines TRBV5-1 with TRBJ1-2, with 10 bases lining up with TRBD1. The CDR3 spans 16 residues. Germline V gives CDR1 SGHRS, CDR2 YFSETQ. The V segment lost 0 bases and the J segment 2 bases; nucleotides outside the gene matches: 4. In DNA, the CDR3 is TGCGCCAGCAGCTTGGCCGGGACAGGGGAGAACTATGGCTACACCTTC. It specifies CASSLAGTGENYGYTF.